Listed here are 7 T cell receptor beta chains from one sample, sequenced in a study of CD4 and CD8 cells across lung adenocarcinoma regions. Each CDR3 protein gets one entry after TCRdb re-called the PCR reads with MiXCR. The repertoire holds 9,500 to 12,000 distinct CDR3 sequences, with 35% to 60% as singletons. The specimen sequenced was CD8+ T cells from the margin of a lung tumor. The receptor source for this set is a male donor with lung adenocarcinoma. The CD4 and CD8 labels of this study may be unreliable.

By proportion, this clonotype is medium-sized. The J gene is TRBJ2-1, the V gene TRBV6-2 or TRBV6-3, with D perhaps matching TRBD1 (6 bases). V was trimmed by 6 bases and J by 4 bases, leaving 10 bases between them. The length of the CDR3 is 13 residues. Per the germline V gene, CDR1 is MNHEY and CDR2 is SVGEGT. The CDR3 region has the DNA TGTGCCAGCAGATTGGACAGATACAATGAGCAGTTCTTC. Translation gives CASRLDRYNEQFF.

This clonotype was recorded once. The genes are TRBV6-5 and TRBJ2-3; D is uncertain. Germline CDR1 reads MNHEY; CDR2 reads SVGAGI. The V and J ends lost 2 bases and 4 bases respectively, with 16 bases between them. The CDR3 totals 16 residues. CDR3 DNA sequence: TGTGCCAGCAGTTACACCCTGACTCAGTGGGCAGATACGCAGTATTTT. Protein: CASSYTLTQWADTQYF.

The sample holds a few counts of this clonotype. This chain uses TRBV7-2 with TRBJ2-1; 9 nucleotides align to TRBD2. The V gene end was trimmed by 5 bases and the J gene end by 4 bases; junction bases not matched to a gene: 15. This CDR3 is built from 18 residues. Per the germline V gene, CDR1 is SGHTA and CDR2 is FQGNSA. The CDR3 DNA sequence: TGTGCCAGCAGCCCACCCCCGGCGGGACTAGCCACATACAATGAGCAGTTCTTC. Translating it yields CASSPPPAGLATYNEQFF.

Many counts were recorded for this clonotype. The chain uses TRBV14 and TRBJ2-1; TRBD2 agrees at 7 bases. This CDR3 is 14 amino acids long. The J segment lost 10 bases and the V segment lost 2 bases, leaving 8 bases of the junction unmatched. Germline-derived CDR1 and CDR2 are SGHDN and FVKESK. The CDR3 reads CASSQNPWGGEQFF. The CDR3 DNA reads as TGTGCCAGCAGCCAAAACCCATGGGGGGGGGAGCAGTTCTTC.

This clonotype was picked up one time. A read error may produce the germline difference seen at one junction end. CDR3 DNA: TGTGCCAGCGGCTTTAGCGGAGGGGCCACAAATACGCAGTATTTC. Translating gives CASGFSGGATNTQYF. The chain combines TRBV7-9 with TRBJ2-3, with a weak D call TRBD2 (6 bases). The CDR3 runs 15 residues. Germline loops: CDR1 SEHNR, CDR2 FQNEAQ (reference sequence).

The V call is TRBV27, the J call TRBJ2-5, with D perhaps matching TRBD2 (5 bases). The CDR3 runs to 15 residues. Germline CDR1 reads MNHEY; CDR2 reads SMNVEV (reference sequence). Deletions cut 8 bases from V and 5 bases from J, with 21 bases between. CDR3 in DNA: TGTGCCAGCCCCCCCCCGGGCGGACTTTTGGAGACCCAGTACTTC. This codes for CASPPPGGLLETQYF.

The genes are TRBV24-1 and TRBJ2-5, with 9 bases that match TRBD1. The J call may be mistaken, given a closer DNA end match to TRBJ2-7. The germline V gene has CDR1 KGHDR and CDR2 SFDVKD. The CDR3 spans 14 residues. CDR3 sequence reads: CARPPGQGPYEQYF. The CDR3, as DNA: TGTGCCAGACCGCCGGGACAGGGCCCATACGAGCAGTACTTC.